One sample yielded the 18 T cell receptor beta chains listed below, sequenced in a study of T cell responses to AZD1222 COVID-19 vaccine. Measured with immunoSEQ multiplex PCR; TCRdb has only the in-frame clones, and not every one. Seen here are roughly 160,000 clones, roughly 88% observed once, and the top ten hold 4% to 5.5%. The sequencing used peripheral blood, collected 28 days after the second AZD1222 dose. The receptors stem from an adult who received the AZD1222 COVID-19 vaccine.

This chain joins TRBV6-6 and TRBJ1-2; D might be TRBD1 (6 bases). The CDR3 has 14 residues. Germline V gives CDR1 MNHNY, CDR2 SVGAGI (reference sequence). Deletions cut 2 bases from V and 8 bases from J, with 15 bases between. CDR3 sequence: CASSYENGGWGYTF. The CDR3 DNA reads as TGTGCCAGCAGTTACGAGAACGGGGGCTGGGGCTACACCTTC.

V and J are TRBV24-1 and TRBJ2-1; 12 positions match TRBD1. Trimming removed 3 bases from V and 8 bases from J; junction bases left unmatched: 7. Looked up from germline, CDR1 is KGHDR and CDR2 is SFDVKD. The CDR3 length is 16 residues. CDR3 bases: TGTGCCACCAGTGATAAGGGACAGGGGGCGCCGGATGAGCAGTTCTTC. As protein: CATSDKGQGAPDEQFF.

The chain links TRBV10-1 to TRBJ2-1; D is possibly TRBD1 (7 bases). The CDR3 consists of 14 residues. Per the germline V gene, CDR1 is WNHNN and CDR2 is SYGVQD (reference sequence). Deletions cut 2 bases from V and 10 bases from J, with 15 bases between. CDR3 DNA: TGCGCCAGCAGTGAGCAGGGGGGAGTCGGGGAGCAGTTCTTC. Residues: CASSEQGGVGEQFF.

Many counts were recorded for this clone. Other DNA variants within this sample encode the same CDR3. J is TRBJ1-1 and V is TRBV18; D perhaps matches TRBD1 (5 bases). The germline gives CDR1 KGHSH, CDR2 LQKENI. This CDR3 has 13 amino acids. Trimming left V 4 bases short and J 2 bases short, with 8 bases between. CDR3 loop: CASSQQANTEAFF. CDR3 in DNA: TGTGCCAGCTCACAACAGGCAAACACTGAAGCTTTCTTT.

The CDR3: CASSLARGNHEQYF. As DNA, the CDR3 is TGTGCCAGCAGCTTAGCCAGGGGCAACCACGAGCAGTACTTC. This chain links TRBV13 with TRBJ2-7; TRBD1 is a possible D gene (6 bases). The ends were cut back, 1 base at V and 5 bases at J, with 12 bases in the middle. The CDR3 has 14 amino acids. Germline assignment: CDR1 PRHDT and CDR2 FYEKMQ (reference sequence).

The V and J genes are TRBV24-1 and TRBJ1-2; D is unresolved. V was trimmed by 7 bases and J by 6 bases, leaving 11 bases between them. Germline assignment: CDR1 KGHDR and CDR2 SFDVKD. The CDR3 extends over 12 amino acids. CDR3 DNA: TGTGCCACCAGCGATACAAAGGATGGCTACACCTTC. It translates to CATSDTKDGYTF.

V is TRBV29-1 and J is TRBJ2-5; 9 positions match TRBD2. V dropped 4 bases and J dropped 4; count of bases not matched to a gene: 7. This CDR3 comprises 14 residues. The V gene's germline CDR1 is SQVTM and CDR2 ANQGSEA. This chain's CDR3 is CSVVGGGGSETQYF. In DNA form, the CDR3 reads TGCAGCGTTGTTGGCGGGGGGGGATCAGAGACCCAGTACTTC.

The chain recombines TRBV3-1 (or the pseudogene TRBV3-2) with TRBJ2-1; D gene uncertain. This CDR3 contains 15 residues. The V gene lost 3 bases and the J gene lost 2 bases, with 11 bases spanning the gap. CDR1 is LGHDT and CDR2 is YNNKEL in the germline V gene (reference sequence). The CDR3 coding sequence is TGTGCCAGCAGCCAGCCGATGTTGGCCTACAATGAGCAGTTCTTC. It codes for CASSQPMLAYNEQFF.

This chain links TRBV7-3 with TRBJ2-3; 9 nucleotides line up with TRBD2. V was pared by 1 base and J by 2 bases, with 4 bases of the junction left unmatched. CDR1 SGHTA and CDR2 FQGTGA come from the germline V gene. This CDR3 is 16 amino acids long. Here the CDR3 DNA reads TGTGCCAGCAGCTTAAGAGCGGGGGGAATCACAGATACGCAGTATTTT. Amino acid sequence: CASSLRAGGITDTQYF.

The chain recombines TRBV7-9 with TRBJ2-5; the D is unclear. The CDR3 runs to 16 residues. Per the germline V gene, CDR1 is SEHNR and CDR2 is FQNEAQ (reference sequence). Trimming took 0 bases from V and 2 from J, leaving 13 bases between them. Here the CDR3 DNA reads TGTGCCAGCAGCTTAGCAGGGCGCATACCACAAGAGACCCAGTACTTC. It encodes CASSLAGRIPQETQYF.

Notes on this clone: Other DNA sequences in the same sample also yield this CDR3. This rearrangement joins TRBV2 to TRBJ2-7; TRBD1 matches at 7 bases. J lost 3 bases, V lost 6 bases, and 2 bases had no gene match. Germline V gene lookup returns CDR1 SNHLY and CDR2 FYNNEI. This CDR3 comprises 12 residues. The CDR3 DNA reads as TGTGCCAGCAGGGGGGACAGCTACGAGCAGTACTTC. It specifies CASRGDSYEQYF.

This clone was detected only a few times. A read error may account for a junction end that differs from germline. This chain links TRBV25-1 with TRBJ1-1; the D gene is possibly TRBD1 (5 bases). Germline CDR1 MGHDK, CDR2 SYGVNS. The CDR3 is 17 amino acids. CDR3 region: CASSEYGGRGSNAEAFF. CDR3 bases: TGTGCCAGCAGTGAATATGGGGGTAGAGGGTCGAACGCTGAAGCTTTCTTT.

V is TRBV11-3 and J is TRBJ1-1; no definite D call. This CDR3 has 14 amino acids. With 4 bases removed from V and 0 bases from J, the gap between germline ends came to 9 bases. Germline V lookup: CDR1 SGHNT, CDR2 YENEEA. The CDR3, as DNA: TGTGCCAGCAGCTCCGACCGCTTGAACACTGAAGCTTTCTTT. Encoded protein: CASSSDRLNTEAFF.

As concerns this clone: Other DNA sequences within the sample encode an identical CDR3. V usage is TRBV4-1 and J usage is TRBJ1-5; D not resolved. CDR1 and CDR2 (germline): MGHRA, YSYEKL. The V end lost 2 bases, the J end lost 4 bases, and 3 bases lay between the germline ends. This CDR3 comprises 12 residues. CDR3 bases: TGCGCCAGCAGCCAACCAAATCAGCCCCAGCATTTT. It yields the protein CASSQPNQPQHF.

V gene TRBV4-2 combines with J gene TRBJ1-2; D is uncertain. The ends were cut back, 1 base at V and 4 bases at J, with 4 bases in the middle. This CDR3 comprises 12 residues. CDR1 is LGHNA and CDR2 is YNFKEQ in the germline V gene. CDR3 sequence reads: CASSQVPYGYTF. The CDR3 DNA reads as TGTGCCAGCAGCCAAGTCCCCTATGGCTACACCTTC.

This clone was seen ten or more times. Here the CDR3 DNA reads TGTGCCAGCAGCCAAGCTCCTCTGGAAGCTTTCTTT. Translated, it gives CASSQAPLEAFF. The rearrangement joins TRBV5-4 to TRBJ1-1; D unclear. This CDR3 region has 12 residues. Trimming cost V 4 bases and J 8 bases, with 12 bases left between them. The germline V gene has CDR1 SGHNT and CDR2 YYREEE (reference sequence).

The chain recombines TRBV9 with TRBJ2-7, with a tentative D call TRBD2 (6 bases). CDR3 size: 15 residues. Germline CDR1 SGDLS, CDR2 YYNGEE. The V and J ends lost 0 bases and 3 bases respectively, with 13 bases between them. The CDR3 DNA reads TGTGCCAGCAGCGTAGCTGGGACTGCTATCTACGAGCAGTACTTC. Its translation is CASSVAGTAIYEQYF.

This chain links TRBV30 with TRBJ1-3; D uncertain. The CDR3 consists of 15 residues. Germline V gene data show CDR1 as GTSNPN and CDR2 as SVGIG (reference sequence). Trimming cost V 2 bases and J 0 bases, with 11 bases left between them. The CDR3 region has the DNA TGTGCCTGGAGTTTGGGGTCAAACTCTGGAAACACCATATATTTT. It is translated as CAWSLGSNSGNTIYF.